Below are 7 T cell receptor beta chains sequenced from a single sample in a study of PD-1 blockade in classical Hodgkin lymphoma. Produced via immunoSEQ multiplex PCR; TCRdb's table is partial and in-frame only. The sample shows 96,000 or so clones, under 95% of them seen only once. Time point given: cycle 4 day 1 (C4D1), after less than 7 weeks of nivolumab. No patient escaped relapse after autologous stem cell transplantation, and brentuximab vedotin exposure varied. The sample consisted of peripheral blood mononuclear cells (PBMCs), taken before the fourth cycle of nivolumab. These receptors all come from a human donor with classical Hodgkin lymphoma.

This sequence joins TRBV29-1 and TRBJ1-2, with D perhaps TRBD1 (6 bases). V was clipped by 2 bases and J by 1 base, with 20 bases between them. The length of the CDR3 is 17 residues. CDR1 SQVTM and CDR2 ANQGSEA come from the germline V gene. The CDR3 DNA sequence: TGCAGCGTTGAAAAACAGGGAAAGAATCCGCTTAACTATGGCTACACCTTC. As protein: CSVEKQGKNPLNYGYTF.

The gene calls are TRBV5-1 and TRBJ2-1; D is undetermined. The CDR3 spans 14 residues. V was trimmed by 3 bases and J by 0 bases, leaving 7 bases between them. Per the germline V gene, CDR1 is SGHRS and CDR2 is YFSETQ. CDR3 region: CASSSSSSYNEQFF. CDR3 sequence (DNA): TGCGCCAGCAGCTCATCAAGCTCCTACAATGAGCAGTTCTTC. Full variable domain (rest looked up from reference TRBV5-1 and TRBJ2-1): KAGVTQTPRYLIKTRGQQVTLSCSPISGHRSVSWYQQTPGQGLQFLFEYFSETQRNKGNFPGRFSGRQFSNSRSEMNVSTLELGDSALYLCASSSSSSYNEQFFGPGTRLTVL.

This clone was counted once. The gene calls are TRBV4-2 and TRBJ2-3; 10 nucleotides line up with TRBD2. V lost 4 bases, J lost 0 bases, and 4 bases stayed unmatched. Germline values: CDR1 LGHNA, CDR2 YNFKEQ. There are 16 residues in the CDR3. CDR3 sequence reads: CASSRASGSSTDTQYF. The CDR3 DNA reads TGTGCCAGCAGCCGCGCTAGCGGGAGCAGCACAGATACGCAGTATTTT.

The chain employs TRBV25-1 and TRBJ2-7; weak D call: TRBD2 (6 bases). The CDR3 is 14 residues long. CDR1 and CDR2 (germline): MGHDK, SYGVNS. V lost 7 bases to trimming and J lost 6 bases, with 19 bases between them. The CDR3 sequence: CASNGGTVSCEQYF. In DNA form, the CDR3 reads TGTGCCAGCAATGGAGGGACCGTTTCTTGCGAGCAGTACTTC.

The J gene is TRBJ2-7, the V gene TRBV7-9; D tentatively reads TRBD1 or TRBD2 (6 bases each). CDR1 is SEHNR, CDR2 FQNEAQ, per germline (reference sequence). The ends were cut back, 5 bases at V and 2 bases at J, with 25 bases in the middle. The CDR3 has 18 residues. In DNA form, the CDR3 reads TGTGCCAGCAGCCCCAGCCGGTCTGGGGGGCCCCTGACCTACGAGCAGTACTTC. Translated: CASSPSRSGGPLTYEQYF.

The rearrangement joins TRBV19 to TRBJ1-5; D remains unclear. Germline V CDR1 and CDR2: LNHDA, SQIVND (reference sequence). The CDR3 has 21 residues. V gave up 6 bases and J gave up 2 bases, with 32 bases separating them. The CDR3 here is CASSHAIAPGLRMIGNQPQHF. The CDR3 DNA reads as TGTGCCAGTAGCCACGCTATTGCACCGGGCCTGAGGATGATAGGCAATCAGCCCCAGCATTTT.

The V gene is TRBV5-6, the J gene TRBJ2-3, with a possible D match to TRBD2 (6 bases). Trimming took off 0 bases at V and 2 bases at J, with 10 bases between the two ends. This CDR3 is built from 15 residues. CDR1 SGHDT and CDR2 YYEEEE come from the germline V gene. Here the CDR3 reads CASSLEAGPTDTQYF. CDR3 DNA: TGTGCCAGCAGCTTGGAGGCGGGACCCACAGATACGCAGTATTTT.